This is a list of T cell receptor beta chains from one sample in a study of cytomegalovirus exposure and HLA in healthy donors. Sequenced by immunoSEQ multiplex PCR; TCRdb stores in-frame clones only, minus some. The table has 150,000 to 200,000 clones, about 81% seen once. The sequencing sample was made of PBMCs. These receptors were obtained from a woman aged 45-65 years in good health and CMV-seropositive. CDR3s leave out the opening cysteine and the closing phenylalanine or tryptophan. Each record gives: CDR3 protein, V gene, J gene.

CDR3: SSSFGQGGEQY; V: TRBV7-9; J: TRBJ2-7
CDR3: ASSGRGAADTQY; V: TRBV11-2; J: TRBJ2-3
CDR3: AISSSGNWYYGYT; V: TRBV10-3; J: TRBJ1-2
CDR3: ASSHRDSQTRGYT; V: TRBV27; J: TRBJ1-2
CDR3: ASSQDGTGISNQPQH; V: TRBV4-1; J: TRBJ1-5
CDR3: ASSQVGEWYGYT; V: TRBV4-1; J: TRBJ1-2
CDR3: ASSSGGVREKLF; V: TRBV7-9; J: TRBJ1-4
CDR3: ASSGGGGSAGYT; V: TRBV6-1; J: TRBJ1-2
CDR3: ASSVDPGGAYYGYT; V: TRBV9; J: TRBJ1-2
CDR3: ASSIMWDSHYGYT; V: TRBV19; J: TRBJ1-2
CDR3: ASAADNEQF; V: TRBV7-6; J: TRBJ2-1
CDR3: ASRRSGGRGTEAF; V: TRBV6-5; J: TRBJ1-1
CDR3: ASSPRQANTEAF; V: TRBV7-2; J: TRBJ1-1
CDR3: ASSVYSQETQY; V: TRBV5-4; J: TRBJ2-5
CDR3: ASSVMTGFYGYT; V: TRBV10-2; J: TRBJ1-2
CDR3: ASSWGQGGYEQY; V: TRBV5-6; J: TRBJ2-7
CDR3: ASSLGTSGGLSTDTQY; V: TRBV14; J: TRBJ2-3
CDR3: ASSSGQGWGGGQY; V: TRBV5-1; J: TRBJ2-5
CDR3: ASNRGRDYGYT; V: TRBV19; J: TRBJ1-2
CDR3: ASSDPGQYLPEAF; V: TRBV6-1; J: TRBJ1-1